This T cell receptor beta chain was sequenced during a study of response to subunit inactivated influenza vaccine (dated by TCRdb to the late 2010s). Concerning the study at large: Deep quantitative profiling of the T cell receptor repertoire was used in the study to follow responses to a trivalent subunit inactivated influenza vaccine. Broad study findings and their caveats: The authors proposed that each seasonal influenza vaccination may bring in only a limited number of new T cells.

Libraries were constructed by RT-PCR. The sequencer listed for this sample is Illumina HiSeq 2500. TCRdb reprocessed the public reads (quality trimming at Q25 with fastp, clone calling with MiXCR) and kept in-frame beta chains. A single entry per CDR3 protein holds the most common genes and DNA from its merged rows. This sample gives 530,000 or so distinct CDR3 sequences in total; 12% of them show up just once. The top ten clonotypes cover more than 8.5% of the sample. This clonotype was recorded a few times. Its cognate antigen has yet to be identified. It has no much larger one-base neighbor in the sample; base qualities were not kept. The CDR3 spans 15 residues, from the cysteine through the phenylalanine. Only the CDR3 DNA stays, 45 bases, in frame from base 1. Reading the germline V gene gives CDR1 SGHVS and CDR2 FNYEAQ. Here V drops 6 bases and J drops 2 bases, and the junction holds 5 bases not matched to any gene.

This clonotype originated in a man aged 45 to 65 who received an inactivated influenza vaccine. Donor details come from another sample of the same person, matched by shared clones. The sequencing here drew on PBMCs from blood, taken on the day of vaccination. The chain couples TRBV7-6 to TRBJ2-1, with 9 bases matching TRBD2. The CDR3 here reads CASRPLAGTYNEQFF. The DNA sequence is TGTGCCAGCAGGCCACTAGCGGGTACCTACAATGAGCAGTTCTTC.